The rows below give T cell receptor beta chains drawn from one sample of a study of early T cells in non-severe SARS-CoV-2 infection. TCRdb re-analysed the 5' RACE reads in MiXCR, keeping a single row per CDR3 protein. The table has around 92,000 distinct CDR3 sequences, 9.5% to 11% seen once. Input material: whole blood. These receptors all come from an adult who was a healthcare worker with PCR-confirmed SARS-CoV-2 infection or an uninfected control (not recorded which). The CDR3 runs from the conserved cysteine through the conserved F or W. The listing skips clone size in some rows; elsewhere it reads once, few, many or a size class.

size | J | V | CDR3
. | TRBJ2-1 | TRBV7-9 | CASSLAWDEQFF
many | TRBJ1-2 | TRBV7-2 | CASSLVSQGAAYGYTF
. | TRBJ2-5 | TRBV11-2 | CASSLMFQETQYF
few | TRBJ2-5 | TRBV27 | CASSFGTSLGTQYF
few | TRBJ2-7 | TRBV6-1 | CASTPAIWTSGRAASYEQYF
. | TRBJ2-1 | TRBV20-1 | CSAPGPLSNEQFF
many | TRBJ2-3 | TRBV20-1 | CSASSPRGRGDTQYF
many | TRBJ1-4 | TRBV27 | CASRPGPFNEKLFF
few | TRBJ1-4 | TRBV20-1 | CSARQIGEKLFF
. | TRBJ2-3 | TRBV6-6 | CASSKHGTDTQYF
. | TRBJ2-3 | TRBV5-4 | CAAGLDSTDTQYF
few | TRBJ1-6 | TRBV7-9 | CASSPGGHSPLHF
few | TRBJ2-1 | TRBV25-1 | CASSDPRGPHNEQFF
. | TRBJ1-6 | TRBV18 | CASSPRELVGNSPLHF
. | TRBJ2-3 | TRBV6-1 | CASSEVMTDTQYF
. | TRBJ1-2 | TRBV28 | CASRSGTTYGYTF
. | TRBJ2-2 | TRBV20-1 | CSARMSSRDTGELFF
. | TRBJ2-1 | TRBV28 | CASTPSGYSEQFF
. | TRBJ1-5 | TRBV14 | CASSKTGSYQPQHF
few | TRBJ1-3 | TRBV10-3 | CAIRTAAGNTIYF
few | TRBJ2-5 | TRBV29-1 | CSVLQGEETQYF
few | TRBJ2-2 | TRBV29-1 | CSVEWAGLESNTGELFF
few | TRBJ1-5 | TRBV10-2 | CASCYSNQPQHF
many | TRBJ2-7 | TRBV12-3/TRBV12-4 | CASSPRGNEQYF
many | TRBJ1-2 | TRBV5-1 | CASSLLGQGPPRYGYTF
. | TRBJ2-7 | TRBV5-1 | CASSRGTSGSYEQYF
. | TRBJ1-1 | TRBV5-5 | CASSLKTGTRNTEAFF
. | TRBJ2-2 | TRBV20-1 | CSARATRLAGGPNTGELFF
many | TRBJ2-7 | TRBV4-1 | CASSQVRTSSYEQYF
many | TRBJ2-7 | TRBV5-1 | CASSSQGPYYEQYF
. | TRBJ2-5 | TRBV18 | CASSHGVGGLETQYF
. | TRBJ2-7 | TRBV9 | CASSGTVSSYEQYF
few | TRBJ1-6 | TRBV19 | CASSIETAYNSPLHF
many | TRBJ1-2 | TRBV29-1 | CSVGRDGYTF
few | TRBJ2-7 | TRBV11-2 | CASSLIVGQGTYEQYF